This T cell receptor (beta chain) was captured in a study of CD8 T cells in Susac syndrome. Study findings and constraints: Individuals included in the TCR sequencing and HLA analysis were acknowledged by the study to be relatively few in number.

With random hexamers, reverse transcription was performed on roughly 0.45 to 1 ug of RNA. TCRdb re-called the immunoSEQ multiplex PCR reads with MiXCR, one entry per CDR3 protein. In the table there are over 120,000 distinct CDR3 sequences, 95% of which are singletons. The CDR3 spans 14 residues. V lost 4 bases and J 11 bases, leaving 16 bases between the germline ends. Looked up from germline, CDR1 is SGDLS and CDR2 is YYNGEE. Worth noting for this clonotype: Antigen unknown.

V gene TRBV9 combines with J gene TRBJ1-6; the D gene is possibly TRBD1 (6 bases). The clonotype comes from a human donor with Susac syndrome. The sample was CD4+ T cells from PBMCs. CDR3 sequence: CASSTDGGRAPLHF. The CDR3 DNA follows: TGTGCCAGCAGCACAGACGGGGGGCGGGCACCCCTCCACTTT. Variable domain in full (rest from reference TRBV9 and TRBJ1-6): DSGVTQTPKHLITATGQRVTLRCSPRSGDLSVYWYQQSLDQGLQFLIQYYNGEERAKGNILERFSAQQFPDLHSELNLSSLELGDSALYFCASSTDGGRAPLHFGNGTRLTVT.